This T cell receptor beta chain was observed in a study of graft-versus-host responses after intestinal transplantation. Assay: immunoSEQ multiplex PCR; the TCRdb copy retains only in-frame clones and omits some. The table records tens of thousands of clones, about 90% of them present only once. There are 11 residues in the CDR3. Germline V gene sequence: CDR1 SGHRS, CDR2 YFSETQ. Trimming cost V 0 bases and J 9 bases, with 3 bases left between them. This sequence was found in a human patient who received an intestinal transplant, so some T cells may come from the graft donor. Source: PBMCs, taken roughly 120 days after intestinal transplantation. V is TRBV5-1 and J is TRBJ2-2; D remains unclear. This CDR3 reads CASSLGRELFF. Written as DNA, the CDR3 is TGCGCCAGCAGCTTGGGGCGGGAGCTGTTTTTT. Full variable domain (outside the CDR3, taken from reference TRBV5-1 and TRBJ2-2): KAGVTQTPRYLIKTRGQQVTLSCSPISGHRSVSWYQQTPGQGLQFLFEYFSETQRNKGNFPGRFSGRQFSNSRSEMNVSTLELGDSALYLCASSLGRELFFGEGSRLTVL.